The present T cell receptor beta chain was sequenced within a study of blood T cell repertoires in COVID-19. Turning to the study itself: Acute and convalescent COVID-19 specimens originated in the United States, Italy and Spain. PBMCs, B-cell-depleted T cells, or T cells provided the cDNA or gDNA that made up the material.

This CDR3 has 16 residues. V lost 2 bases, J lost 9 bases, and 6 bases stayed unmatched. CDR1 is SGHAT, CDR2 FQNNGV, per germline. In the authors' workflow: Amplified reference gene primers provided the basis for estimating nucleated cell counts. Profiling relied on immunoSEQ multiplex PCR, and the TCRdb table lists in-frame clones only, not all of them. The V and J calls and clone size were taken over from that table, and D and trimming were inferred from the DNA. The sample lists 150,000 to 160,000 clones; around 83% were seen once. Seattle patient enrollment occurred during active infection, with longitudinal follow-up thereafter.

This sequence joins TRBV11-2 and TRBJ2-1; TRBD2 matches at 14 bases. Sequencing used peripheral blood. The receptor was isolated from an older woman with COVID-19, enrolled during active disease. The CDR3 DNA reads TGTGCCAGCAGCTTATCGACTAGCGGGAGGGCCACTGAGCAGTTCTTC. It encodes CASSLSTSGRATEQFF.